This T cell receptor beta chain derives from a study of early T cells in non-severe SARS-CoV-2 infection. Overall study: The study sequenced bulk RNA from unsorted whole blood, with chains unpaired. Study-wide results and limits: CD4 and private specificities were missed by VDJdb matching, which favored anti-spike CD8 responses.

This clonotype showed up just a few times. Its antigen is unidentified. Researchers tagged individual cDNA molecules with unique molecular identifiers. A single record per CDR3 protein comes from TCRdb applying MiXCR to the 5' RACE reads. Of more than 65,000 distinct CDR3 sequences in the sample, roughly 12% are singletons; the top ten hold less than 3.5%. V gave up 5 bases and J gave up 0 bases, with 14 bases separating them. CDR3 length: 15 residues. Germline V CDR1 and CDR2: DFQATT, SNEGSKA (reference sequence). The material sequenced was whole blood, taken at baseline. J is TRBJ2-4 and V is TRBV20-1; D gene uncertain. The TCR originated in an adult who was a healthcare worker with PCR-confirmed SARS-CoV-2 infection or an uninfected control (not recorded which). Here the CDR3 reads CSAGTGALAKNIQYF. The CDR3 DNA is TGCAGTGCTGGAACCGGCGCCCTAGCCAAAAACATTCAGTACTTC.